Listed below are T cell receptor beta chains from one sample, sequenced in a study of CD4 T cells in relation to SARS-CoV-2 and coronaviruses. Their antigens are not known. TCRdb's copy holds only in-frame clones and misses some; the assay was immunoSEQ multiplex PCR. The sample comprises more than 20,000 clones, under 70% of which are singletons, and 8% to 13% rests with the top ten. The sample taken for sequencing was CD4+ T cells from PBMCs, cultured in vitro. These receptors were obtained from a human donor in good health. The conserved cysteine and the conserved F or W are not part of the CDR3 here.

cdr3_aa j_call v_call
ASSWGTERNQPQH TRBJ1-5 TRBV2
ASSVGGALNGYT TRBJ1-2 TRBV9
AWTQGGQETQY TRBJ2-5 TRBV30
AWRGSGETQY TRBJ2-5 TRBV30
ASSLSRGDEQY TRBJ2-7 TRBV7-3
ASSQPGQGAYEQY TRBJ2-7 TRBV6-2/TRBV6-3
ATYPGPGPLKGGYEQY TRBJ2-7 TRBV10-3
AIQPSGVAKNIQY TRBJ2-4 TRBV10-3
ASRENSAGELF TRBJ2-2 TRBV10-1
ASTPDRGNTEAF TRBJ1-1 TRBV5-1
ASSLEASGGETDTQY TRBJ2-3 TRBV5-1
ASSLGAAYQETQY TRBJ2-5 TRBV7-2
ASSLVGDYWETQY TRBJ2-5 TRBV5-4
ASSLSRGYEQY TRBJ2-7 TRBV19
ASSEQGGQPQH TRBJ1-5 TRBV6-1
ASSHPSTLYNEQF TRBJ2-1 TRBV6-2/TRBV6-3
ASSFEGQFREQF TRBJ2-1 TRBV7-2
ASSLGGGPEAF TRBJ1-1 TRBV7-2
ASRTGETQY TRBJ2-5 TRBV7-2
ASSPTTGELF TRBJ2-2 TRBV18
ASSSPQGQAAYYGYT TRBJ1-2 TRBV6-2/TRBV6-3
ASSPLRGAGDTGELF TRBJ2-2 TRBV27
ASSEGLAGAVDTQY TRBJ2-3 TRBV11-3
ASSLGPSPLH TRBJ1-6 TRBV13
AFGQGSSPLH TRBJ1-6 TRBV28
ASSFSPGNTGELF TRBJ2-2 TRBV9